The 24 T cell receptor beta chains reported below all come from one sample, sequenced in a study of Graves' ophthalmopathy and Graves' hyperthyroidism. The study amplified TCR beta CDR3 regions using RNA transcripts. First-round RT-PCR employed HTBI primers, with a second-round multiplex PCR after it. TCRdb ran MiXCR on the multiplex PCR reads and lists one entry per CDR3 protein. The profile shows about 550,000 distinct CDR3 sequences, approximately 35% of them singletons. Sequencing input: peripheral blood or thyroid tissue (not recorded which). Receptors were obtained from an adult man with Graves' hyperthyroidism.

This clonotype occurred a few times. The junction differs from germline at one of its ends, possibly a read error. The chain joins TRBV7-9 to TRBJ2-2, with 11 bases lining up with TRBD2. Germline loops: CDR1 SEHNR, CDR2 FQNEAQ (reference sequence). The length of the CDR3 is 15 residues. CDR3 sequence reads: CASSQLAGDTGELFF. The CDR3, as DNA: TGCGCCAGCAGCCAACTAGCGGGGGACACCGGGGAGCTGTTTTTT.

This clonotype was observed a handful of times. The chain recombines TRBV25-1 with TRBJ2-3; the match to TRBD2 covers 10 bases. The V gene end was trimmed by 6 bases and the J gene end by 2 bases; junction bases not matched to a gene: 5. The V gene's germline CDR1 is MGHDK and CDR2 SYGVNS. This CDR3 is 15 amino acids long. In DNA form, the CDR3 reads TGTGCCAGCAGCCTAGCGGGGGTAGACACAGATACGCAGTATTTT. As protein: CASSLAGVDTDTQYF.

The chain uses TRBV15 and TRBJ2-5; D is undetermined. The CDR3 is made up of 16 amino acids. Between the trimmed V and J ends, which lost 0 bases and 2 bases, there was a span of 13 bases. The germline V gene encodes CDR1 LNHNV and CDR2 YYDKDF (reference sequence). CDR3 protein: CATSRDQGTAQETQYF. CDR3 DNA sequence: TGTGCCACCAGCAGAGATCAAGGCACAGCACAAGAGACCCAGTACTTC.

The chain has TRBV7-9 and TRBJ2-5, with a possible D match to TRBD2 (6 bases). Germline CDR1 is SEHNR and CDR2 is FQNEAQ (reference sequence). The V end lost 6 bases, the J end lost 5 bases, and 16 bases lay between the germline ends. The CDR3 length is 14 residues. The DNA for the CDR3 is TGTGCCAGCAGTTTTTTACTAGCTGGGGAGACCCAGTACTTC. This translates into CASSFLLAGETQYF.

For the CDR3, the DNA is TGCAGTGCCGGACAGGGGGCCGTAGATGGCTACACCTTC. Amino acids: CSAGQGAVDGYTF. This chain links TRBV20-1 with TRBJ1-2; 11 nucleotides align to TRBD1. This CDR3 contains 13 residues. Germline values: CDR1 DFQATT, CDR2 SNEGSKA (reference sequence). Germline trimming cut 6 bases from V and 6 bases from J; bases unmatched to any gene: 6.

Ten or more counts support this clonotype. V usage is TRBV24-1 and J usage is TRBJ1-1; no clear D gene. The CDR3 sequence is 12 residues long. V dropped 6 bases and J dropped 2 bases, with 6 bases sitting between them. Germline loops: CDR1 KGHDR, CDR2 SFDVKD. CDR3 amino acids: CATSWGNTEAFF. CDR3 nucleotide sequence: TGTGCCACCAGTTGGGGAAACACTGAAGCTTTCTTT.

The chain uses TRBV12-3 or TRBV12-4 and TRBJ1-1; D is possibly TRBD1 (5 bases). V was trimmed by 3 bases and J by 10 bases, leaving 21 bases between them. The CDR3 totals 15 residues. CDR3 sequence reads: CASSLGHGGGGAAFF. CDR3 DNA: TGTGCCAGCAGTTTGGGCCATGGGGGGGGGGGTGCAGCTTTCTTT.

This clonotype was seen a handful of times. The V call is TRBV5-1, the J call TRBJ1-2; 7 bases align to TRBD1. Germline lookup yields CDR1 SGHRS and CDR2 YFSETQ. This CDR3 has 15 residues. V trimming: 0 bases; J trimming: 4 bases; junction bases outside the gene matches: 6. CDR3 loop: CASSLGDSPGYGYTF. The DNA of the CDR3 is TGCGCCAGCAGCTTGGGGGACAGCCCTGGCTATGGCTACACCTTC.

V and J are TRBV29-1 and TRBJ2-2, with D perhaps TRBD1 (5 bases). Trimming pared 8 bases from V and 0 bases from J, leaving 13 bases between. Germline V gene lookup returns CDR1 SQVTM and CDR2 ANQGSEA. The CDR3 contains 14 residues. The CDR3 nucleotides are TGCAGCTTGGTGGCAGGGCCGAACACCGGGGAGCTGTTTTTT. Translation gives CSLVAGPNTGELFF.

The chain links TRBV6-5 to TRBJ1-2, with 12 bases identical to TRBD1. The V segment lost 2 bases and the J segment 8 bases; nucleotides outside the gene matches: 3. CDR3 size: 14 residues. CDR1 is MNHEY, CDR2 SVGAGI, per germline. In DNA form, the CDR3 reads TGTGCCAGCAGTTACGGGACAGGGGGCCACGGCTACACCTTC. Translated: CASSYGTGGHGYTF.

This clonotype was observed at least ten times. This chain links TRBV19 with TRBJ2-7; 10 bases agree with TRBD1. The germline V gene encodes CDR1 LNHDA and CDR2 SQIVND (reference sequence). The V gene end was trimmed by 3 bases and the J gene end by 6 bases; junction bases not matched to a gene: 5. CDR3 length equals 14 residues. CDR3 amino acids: CASSIPGQGGEQYF. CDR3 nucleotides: TGTGCCAGTAGTATCCCCGGACAGGGGGGCGAGCAGTACTTC. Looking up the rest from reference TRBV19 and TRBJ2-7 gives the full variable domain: DGGITQSPKYLFRKEGQNVTLSCEQNLNHDAMYWYRQDPGQGLRLIYYSQIVNDFQKGDIAEGYSVSREKKESFPLTVTSAQKNPTAFYLCASSIPGQGGEQYFGPGTRLTVT.

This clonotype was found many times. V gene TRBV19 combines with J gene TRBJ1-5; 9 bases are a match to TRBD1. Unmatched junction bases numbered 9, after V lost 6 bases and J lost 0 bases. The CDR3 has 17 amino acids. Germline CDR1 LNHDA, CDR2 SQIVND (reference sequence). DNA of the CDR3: TGTGCCAGTAGGCCGACAGGGGGTAAGAATAGCAATCAGCCCCAGCATTTT. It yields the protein CASRPTGGKNSNQPQHF.

CDR3 residues: CASSLALGEETQYF. CDR3 DNA: TGTGCCAGCAGCTTAGCGCTTGGGGAAGAGACCCAGTACTTC. The rearrangement links TRBV7-9 to TRBJ2-5; unclear D gene. The ends were cut back, 0 bases at V and 3 bases at J, with 8 bases in the middle. The germline CDR1 and CDR2 sequences are SEHNR and FQNEAQ (reference sequence). This CDR3 has 14 amino acids.

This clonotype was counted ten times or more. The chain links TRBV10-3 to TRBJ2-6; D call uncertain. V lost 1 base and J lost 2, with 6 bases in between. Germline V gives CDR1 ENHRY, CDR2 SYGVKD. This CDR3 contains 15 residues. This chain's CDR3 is CAISEFTAGANVLTF. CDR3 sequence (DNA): TGTGCCATCAGTGAGTTCACAGCTGGGGCCAACGTCCTGACTTTC.

The CDR3 reads CASSLEDAAEETQYF. Here the CDR3 DNA reads TGCGCCAGCAGCTTGGAGGACGCGGCAGAAGAGACCCAGTACTTC. The chain combines TRBV5-1 with TRBJ2-5; D unclear. CDR1 SGHRS and CDR2 YFSETQ come from the germline V gene. V was trimmed by 0 bases and J by 3 bases, leaving 12 bases between them. The CDR3 runs 15 residues.

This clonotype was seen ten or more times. The DNA for the CDR3 is TGTGCCAGCAGTTACCGCCGGGACGTCAATCAGCCCCAGCATTTT. Its translation is CASSYRRDVNQPQHF. V and J are TRBV6-5 and TRBJ1-5; D is perhaps TRBD1 (5 bases). This CDR3 region has 15 residues. The germline gives CDR1 MNHEY, CDR2 SVGAGI. V dropped 2 bases and J dropped 3 bases, with 11 bases sitting between them.

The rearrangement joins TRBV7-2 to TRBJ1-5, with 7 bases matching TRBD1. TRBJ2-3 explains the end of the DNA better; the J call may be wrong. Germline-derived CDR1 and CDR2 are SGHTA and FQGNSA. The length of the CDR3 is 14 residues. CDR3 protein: CASSFDRATDTQYF. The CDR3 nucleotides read TGTGCCAGCAGCTTCGACAGGGCGACAGATACGCAGTATTTT.

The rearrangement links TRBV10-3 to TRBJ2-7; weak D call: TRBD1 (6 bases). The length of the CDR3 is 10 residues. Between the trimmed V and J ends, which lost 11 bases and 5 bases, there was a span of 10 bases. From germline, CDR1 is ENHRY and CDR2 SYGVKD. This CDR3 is CAVGADEQYF. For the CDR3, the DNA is TGTGCCGTGGGGGCCGACGAGCAGTACTTC.

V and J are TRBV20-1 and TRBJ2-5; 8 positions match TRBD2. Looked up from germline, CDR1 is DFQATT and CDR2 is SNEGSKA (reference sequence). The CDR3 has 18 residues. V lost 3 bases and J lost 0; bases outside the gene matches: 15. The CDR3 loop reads CSASEQGRLAGYQETQYF. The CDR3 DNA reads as TGCAGTGCTAGTGAGCAGGGGAGGCTAGCGGGCTACCAAGAGACCCAGTACTTC.

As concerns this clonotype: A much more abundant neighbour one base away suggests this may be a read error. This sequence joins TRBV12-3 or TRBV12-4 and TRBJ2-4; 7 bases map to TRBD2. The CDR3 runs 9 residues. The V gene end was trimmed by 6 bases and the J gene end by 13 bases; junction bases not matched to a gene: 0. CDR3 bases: TGTGCCAGCAGGCGGGAGCAGTACTTC. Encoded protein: CASRREQYF.

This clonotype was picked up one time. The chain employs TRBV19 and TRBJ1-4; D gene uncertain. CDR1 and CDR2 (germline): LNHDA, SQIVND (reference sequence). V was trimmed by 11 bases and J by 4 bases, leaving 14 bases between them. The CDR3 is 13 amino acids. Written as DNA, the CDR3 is TGTGCCGGAGGCGGCGGATTTAATGAAAAACTGTTTTTT. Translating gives CAGGGGFNEKLFF.

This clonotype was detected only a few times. CDR3 coding DNA: TGTGCCAGTAGTATAGCGATTGGCACCGGGGAGCTGTTTTTT. Amino acid sequence: CASSIAIGTGELFF. The rearrangement uses TRBV19 and TRBJ2-2; the D is unclear. The CDR3 extends over 14 amino acids. V lost 1 base and J lost 4, with 7 bases in between. The V gene's germline CDR1 is LNHDA and CDR2 SQIVND (reference sequence).

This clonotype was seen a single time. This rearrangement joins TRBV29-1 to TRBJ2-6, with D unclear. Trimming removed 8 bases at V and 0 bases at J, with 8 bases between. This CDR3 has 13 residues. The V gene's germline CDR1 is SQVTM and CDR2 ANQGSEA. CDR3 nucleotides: TGCAGCCTTACAAGCTCTGGGGCCAACGTCCTGACTTTC. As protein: CSLTSSGANVLTF.

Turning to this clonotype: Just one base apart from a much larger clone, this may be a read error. CDR3 in DNA: TGTGCTAGTGGTACAGGGGGGTATTACGAGCATTACTTC. It translates to CASGTGGYYEHYF. The chain is built from TRBV12-5 and TRBJ2-7; 8 bases align to TRBD1. The germline gives CDR1 LGHNT, CDR2 FRNRAP. The CDR3 loop spans 13 amino acids.